This T cell receptor beta chain was captured by sequencing in a study of T cells in Graves' hyperthyroidism and ophthalmopathy. This clonotype was observed at least ten times. Its antigen is currently unknown. V was clipped by 0 bases and J by 6 bases, with 25 bases between them. CDR3 length: 18 amino acids. CDR1 is GTSNPN and CDR2 is SVGIG in the germline V gene (reference sequence). TCR beta CDR3 region amplification was performed from RNA transcripts. An initial round of RT-PCR targeting the TCR CDR3 relied on the HTBI primer set. TCRdb itself ran the multiplex PCR reads through MiXCR, one entry per CDR3 protein. This repertoire shows more than 600,000 distinct CDR3 sequences, roughly 15% found once; its top ten account for around 8.1%. Study-level findings and limits: Blood also contained most expanded thyroid clonotypes above 0.001.

Graves' hyperthyroidism was deemed stable absent ophthalmopathy progression within 18 months. Patients were aged 18 to 65, had disease duration under 2 months, and had newly diagnosed hyperthyroidism. PBMCs were sourced from more than 9 ml fresh peripheral blood. The chain recombines TRBV30 with TRBJ2-3, with D unresolved. This clonotype was sampled from a man aged 18 to 30 with Graves' hyperthyroidism. Sequenced sample: blood. CDR3 sequence (DNA): TGTGCCTGGAGTGTAGACCCCCTACGGCCCGGAGCACGCGATACGCAGTATTTT. This translates into CAWSVDPLRPGARDTQYF.